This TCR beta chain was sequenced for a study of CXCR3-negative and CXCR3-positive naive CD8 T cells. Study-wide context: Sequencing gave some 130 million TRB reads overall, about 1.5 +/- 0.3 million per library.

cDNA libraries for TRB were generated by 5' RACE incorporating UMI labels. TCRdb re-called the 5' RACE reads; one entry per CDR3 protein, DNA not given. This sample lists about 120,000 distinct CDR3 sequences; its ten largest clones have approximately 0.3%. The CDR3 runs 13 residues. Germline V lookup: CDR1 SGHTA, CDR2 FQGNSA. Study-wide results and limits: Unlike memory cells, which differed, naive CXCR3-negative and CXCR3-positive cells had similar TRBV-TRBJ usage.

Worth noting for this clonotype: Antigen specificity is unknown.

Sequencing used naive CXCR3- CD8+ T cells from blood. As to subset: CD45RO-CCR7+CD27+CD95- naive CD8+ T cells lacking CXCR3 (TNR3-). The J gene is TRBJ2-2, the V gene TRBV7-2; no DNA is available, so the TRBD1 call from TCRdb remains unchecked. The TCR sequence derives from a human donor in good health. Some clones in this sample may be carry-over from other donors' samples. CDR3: CASSGRGPGELFF. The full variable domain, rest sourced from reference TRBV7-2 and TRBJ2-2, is GAGVSQSPSNKVTEKGKDVELRCDPISGHTALYWYRQSLGQGLEFLIYFQGNSAPDKSGLPSDRFSAERTGGSVSTLTIQRTQQEDSAVYLCASSGRGPGELFFGEGSRLTVL.